A selection of T cell receptor beta chains follows, all from one sample in a study of T cells in Graves' hyperthyroidism and ophthalmopathy. MiXCR, applied by TCRdb to the multiplex PCR reads, yields one record per CDR3 protein. The sample has around 620,000 distinct CDR3 sequences; about a sixth are singletons. Sequences were obtained from blood. Source of these receptors: a woman aged 25 to 45 with Graves' hyperthyroidism. Both conserved end residues are part of each CDR3. The D gene is left open where the match is weak. Clone size is shown for a subset of rows, as once, few, many or a class of expanded clone.

v_call: TRBV18; j_call: TRBJ1-4; d_call: -; clone_size: few; cdr3_nt: TGTGCCAGCTCACAGGGAGGTAATGAAAAACTGTTTTTT; cdr3_aa: CASSQGGNEKLFF
v_call: TRBV6-1; j_call: TRBJ2-5; d_call: -; clone_size: many; cdr3_nt: TGTGCCAGCAGTGAAGAGACCCGGGTTCGGGCGACCCAGTACTTC; cdr3_aa: CASSEETRVRATQYF
v_call: TRBV20-1; j_call: TRBJ2-7; d_call: TRBD2; clone_size: many; cdr3_nt: TGCAGTGCCTCCCCATGGCGGGAGCACGAGCAGTACTTC; cdr3_aa: CSASPWREHEQYF
v_call: TRBV2; j_call: TRBJ1-2; d_call: TRBD1; clone_size: many; cdr3_nt: TGTGCCAGCAGTGAATTAAGAGGGACAGCCTATGGCTACACCTTC; cdr3_aa: CASSELRGTAYGYTF
v_call: TRBV28; j_call: TRBJ2-7; d_call: TRBD1; clone_size: few; cdr3_nt: TGTGCCAGCAGTTTATCCGCCGGGACAGGGGCGGGCGAGCAGTACTTC; cdr3_aa: CASSLSAGTGAGEQYF
v_call: TRBV11-3; j_call: TRBJ2-6; d_call: TRBD1; clone_size: -; cdr3_nt: TGTGCCAGCACCAACAGGGGGGACGGAGCCTCTGGGGCCAACGTCCTGACTTTC; cdr3_aa: CASTNRGDGASGANVLTF
v_call: TRBV3-1; j_call: TRBJ1-5; d_call: -; clone_size: many; cdr3_nt: TGTGCCAGCAGCCAAGACCCCAATCAGCCCCAGCATTTT; cdr3_aa: CASSQDPNQPQHF
v_call: TRBV30; j_call: TRBJ2-5; d_call: -; clone_size: many; cdr3_nt: TGTGCCCTCTCGGAAGGGCGGAACCAAGAGACCCAGTACTTC; cdr3_aa: CALSEGRNQETQYF
v_call: TRBV12-3/TRBV12-4; j_call: TRBJ2-1; d_call: TRBD2; clone_size: -; cdr3_nt: TGTGCCAGCAGTTTAAACGGGGTCCTAGCGGGAGGCGAGCAGTTCTTC; cdr3_aa: CASSLNGVLAGGEQFF
v_call: TRBV7-6; j_call: TRBJ2-7; d_call: -; clone_size: -; cdr3_nt: TGTGCCAGCAGCCCCAATGACCGCTACGAGCAGTACTTC; cdr3_aa: CASSPNDRYEQYF
v_call: TRBV6-2/TRBV6-3; j_call: TRBJ2-1; d_call: -; clone_size: many; cdr3_nt: TGTGCCAGCACCAACCCCCTGAACTACAATGAGCAGTTCTTC; cdr3_aa: CASTNPLNYNEQFF
v_call: TRBV7-2; j_call: TRBJ2-1; d_call: TRBD2; clone_size: -; cdr3_nt: TGTGCCAGCAGCTTAGGCGGGAGGTATGACAATGAGCAGTTCTTC; cdr3_aa: CASSLGGRYDNEQFF
v_call: TRBV11-3; j_call: TRBJ2-1; d_call: TRBD1; clone_size: many; cdr3_nt: TGTGCCAGCAGCTTAGGCCAGGGGGTCGATGAGCAGTTCTTC; cdr3_aa: CASSLGQGVDEQFF
v_call: TRBV27; j_call: TRBJ2-7; d_call: -; clone_size: many; cdr3_nt: TGTGCCAGCAGTTTATCCAGGGGGGGCGAGCAGTACTTC; cdr3_aa: CASSLSRGGEQYF
v_call: TRBV27; j_call: TRBJ2-3; d_call: -; clone_size: many; cdr3_nt: TGTGCCAGCGGATATAGCGGCACAGATACGCAGTATTTT; cdr3_aa: CASGYSGTDTQYF
v_call: TRBV28; j_call: TRBJ2-1; d_call: TRBD2; clone_size: -; cdr3_nt: TGTGCCAGCAGGGGGACTAGCGGGAGTGGACTATACAATGAGCAGTTCTTC; cdr3_aa: CASRGTSGSGLYNEQFF
v_call: TRBV3-1; j_call: TRBJ1-1; d_call: TRBD1; clone_size: few; cdr3_nt: TGTGCCAGCAGCCCCTCCGGCGACAGGGGATCTTCGGGAGCTTTCTTT; cdr3_aa: CASSPSGDRGSSGAFF
v_call: TRBV7-7; j_call: TRBJ2-3; d_call: -; clone_size: many; cdr3_nt: TGTGCTAGCAGCTTACTTACAGGGTTGCATACGCAGTATTTT; cdr3_aa: CASSLLTGLHTQYF
v_call: TRBV28; j_call: TRBJ2-7; d_call: -; clone_size: many; cdr3_nt: TGTGCCAGCAGTTCGGGACAAAGCTCCTACGAGCAGTACTTC; cdr3_aa: CASSSGQSSYEQYF
v_call: TRBV6-2/TRBV6-3; j_call: TRBJ2-2; d_call: TRBD2; clone_size: -; cdr3_nt: TGTGCCAGCAGTTACTTGGGACTAGCGGGAGTCACCGGGGAGCTGTTTTTT; cdr3_aa: CASSYLGLAGVTGELFF
v_call: TRBV4-3; j_call: TRBJ1-1; d_call: -; clone_size: few; cdr3_nt: TGCGCCAGCAGCCAAGATAGGAGGGCGGATGAAGCTTTCTTT; cdr3_aa: CASSQDRRADEAFF
v_call: TRBV7-9; j_call: TRBJ1-2; d_call: TRBD1; clone_size: few; cdr3_nt: TGTGCCAGCAGCTTAGGGACGACAGGGGGCGGCTACACCTTC; cdr3_aa: CASSLGTTGGGYTF
v_call: TRBV7-9; j_call: TRBJ2-5; d_call: -; clone_size: many; cdr3_nt: TGTGCCAGCAGGCCTAGCGCCTCACAAGAGACCCAGTACTTC; cdr3_aa: CASRPSASQETQYF
v_call: TRBV5-5; j_call: TRBJ2-1; d_call: TRBD2; clone_size: -; cdr3_nt: TGTGCCAGCAAAAGCGGGATCCAAATCTACAATGAGCAGTTCTTC; cdr3_aa: CASKSGIQIYNEQFF
v_call: TRBV4-2; j_call: TRBJ2-1; d_call: -; clone_size: few; cdr3_nt: TGTGCCAGCAGCCAAGACCTCGAATCCTACAATGAGCAGTTCTTC; cdr3_aa: CASSQDLESYNEQFF
v_call: TRBV20-1; j_call: TRBJ2-7; d_call: TRBD1; clone_size: many; cdr3_nt: TGCAGTGCTGGCCGGGACAGCCTCTCCGAGCAGTACTTC; cdr3_aa: CSAGRDSLSEQYF
v_call: TRBV28; j_call: TRBJ2-1; d_call: -; clone_size: many; cdr3_nt: TGTGCCAGCAGTTTAACTAGCCGATACAATGAGCAGTTCTTC; cdr3_aa: CASSLTSRYNEQFF
v_call: TRBV7-9; j_call: TRBJ2-1; d_call: TRBD2; clone_size: few; cdr3_nt: TGTGCCAGCAGCTGGGGTTGGACTAGCGGGAGGGCCACTGAGCAGTTCTTC; cdr3_aa: CASSWGWTSGRATEQFF
v_call: TRBV6-2/TRBV6-3; j_call: TRBJ1-1; d_call: -; clone_size: -; cdr3_nt: TGTGCCAGCAGTCAGGACAAGTCGGTAGCTTTCTTT; cdr3_aa: CASSQDKSVAFF
v_call: TRBV4-1; j_call: TRBJ1-2; d_call: TRBD1; clone_size: few; cdr3_nt: TGCGCCAGCAGCCAGAGACAGGGGGTGGATGGCTACACCTTC; cdr3_aa: CASSQRQGVDGYTF
v_call: TRBV6-1; j_call: TRBJ1-2; d_call: -; clone_size: -; cdr3_nt: TGTGCCAGCAGTGAAGTGGGGACCATTGGCTACACCTTC; cdr3_aa: CASSEVGTIGYTF
v_call: TRBV30; j_call: TRBJ2-1; d_call: -; clone_size: -; cdr3_nt: TGTGCCTGGAGTGTACCCCCGCCGGGTGAGCAGTTCTTC; cdr3_aa: CAWSVPPPGEQFF
v_call: TRBV6-5; j_call: TRBJ2-5; d_call: -; clone_size: many; cdr3_nt: TGTGCCAGCAGTTACTCGATGGTGCCAAATCAAGACCAAGAGACCCAGTACTTC; cdr3_aa: CASSYSMVPNQDQETQYF
v_call: TRBV2; j_call: TRBJ2-5; d_call: -; clone_size: many; cdr3_nt: TGTGCCAGCAGTGAAACCCCCCGAGCCGAGCAGGAGACCCAGTACTTC; cdr3_aa: CASSETPRAEQETQYF
v_call: TRBV6-5; j_call: TRBJ2-7; d_call: -; clone_size: -; cdr3_nt: TGTGCCAGCAGTTACTCCGGGATCGACTACGAGCAGTACTTC; cdr3_aa: CASSYSGIDYEQYF
v_call: TRBV18; j_call: TRBJ2-7; d_call: -; clone_size: many; cdr3_nt: TGTGCCAGCTCACACTCGTCTGGACTGACCTACGAGCAGTACTTC; cdr3_aa: CASSHSSGLTYEQYF
v_call: TRBV28; j_call: TRBJ2-1; d_call: -; clone_size: many; cdr3_nt: TGTGCCAGCAGTTTTTCCGGGACTCGTAAGGTCTATGAGCAGTTCTTC; cdr3_aa: CASSFSGTRKVYEQFF
v_call: TRBV5-1; j_call: TRBJ2-1; d_call: TRBD2; clone_size: few; cdr3_nt: TGTGCCAGCAGCTGGACTAGCGAGAGCTGGGAGCAGTTCTTC; cdr3_aa: CASSWTSESWEQFF
v_call: TRBV28; j_call: TRBJ2-3; d_call: -; clone_size: many; cdr3_nt: TGTGCCAGCAGCCCACCCAGGGGGCAGCGGGGTAGGCCAGATACGCAGTATTTT; cdr3_aa: CASSPPRGQRGRPDTQYF
v_call: TRBV4-1; j_call: TRBJ2-7; d_call: -; clone_size: many; cdr3_nt: TGCGCCAGCAGCCATGACCGGGACCAGGGGACCTACGAGCAGTACTTC; cdr3_aa: CASSHDRDQGTYEQYF
v_call: TRBV7-3; j_call: TRBJ2-1; d_call: -; clone_size: few; cdr3_nt: TGTGCCAGCAGCCCGGGACCTTCTTACAATGAGCAGTTCTTC; cdr3_aa: CASSPGPSYNEQFF